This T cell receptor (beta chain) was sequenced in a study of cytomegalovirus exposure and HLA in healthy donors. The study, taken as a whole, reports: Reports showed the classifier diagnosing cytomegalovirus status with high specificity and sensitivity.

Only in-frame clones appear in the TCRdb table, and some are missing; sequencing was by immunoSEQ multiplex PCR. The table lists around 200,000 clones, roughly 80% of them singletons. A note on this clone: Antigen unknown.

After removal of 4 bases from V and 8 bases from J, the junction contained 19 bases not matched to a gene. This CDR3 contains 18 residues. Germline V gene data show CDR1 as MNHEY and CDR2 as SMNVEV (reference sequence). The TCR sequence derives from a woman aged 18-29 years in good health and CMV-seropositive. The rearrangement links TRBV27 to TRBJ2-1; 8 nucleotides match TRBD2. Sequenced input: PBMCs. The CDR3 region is CASSSPRATGGGPYEQFF. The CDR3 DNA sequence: TGTGCCAGCAGTTCCCCAAGAGCGACCGGGGGGGGGCCGTATGAGCAGTTCTTC.